The 23 T cell receptor beta chains presented below share a single source sample, sequenced in a study of tumor and adjacent non-tumor tissue in lung cancer. The template was RNA from unsorted bulk tissue. The library came from three nested PCR rounds adapted from ARM-PCR protocols. MiXCR, applied by TCRdb to the multiplex PCR reads, yields one record per CDR3 protein. Of around 86,000 distinct CDR3 sequences listed, over 60% are singletons. Sequenced: lung tumor tissue. All receptors derive from a woman between 35 and 50 years old with non-small cell lung cancer.

This clonotype appeared once. A junction boundary mismatches the germline segment, possibly from a read error. This chain joins TRBV11-2 and TRBJ1-2; 7 bases fit TRBD1. CDR1 is SGHAT, CDR2 FQNNGV, per germline. This CDR3 is built from 15 residues. CDR3 sequence: CATSRDGQVNYGYTF. DNA for the CDR3: TGCGCCACCAGCCGAGACGGACAGGTTAACTATGGCTATACCTTC.

As regards this clonotype: This may stem from a read error, because a much larger clone lies one nucleotide away. The J gene is TRBJ1-1, the V gene TRBV14; 8 bases are a match to TRBD1. This CDR3 is built from 16 residues. J was trimmed by 1 base and V by 4 bases; bases with no gene match: 8. From germline, CDR1 is SGHDN and CDR2 FVKESK. CDR3 nucleotide sequence: TGTGCCAGCAGCCCCTTTCGACAGGGGCCGAACACTGAAGCTTTCTTT. As protein: CASSPFRQGPNTEAFF.

A single count supports this clonotype. The gene calls are TRBV6-5 and TRBJ1-2; 7 nucleotides match TRBD1. Germline CDR1 and CDR2: MNHEY and SVGAGI. V trimming: 9 bases; J trimming: 10 bases; junction bases outside the gene matches: 14. The CDR3 has 13 residues. CDR3 sequence: CARNRDRAKDYTF. The CDR3 DNA follows: TGTGCCAGAAATCGGGACAGAGCGAAAGACTACACCTTC.

This clonotype appeared many times. This sequence joins TRBV29-1 and TRBJ2-2; TRBD2 might be the D (5 bases). V lost 0 bases and J 4 bases, leaving 9 bases between the germline ends. The germline V gene encodes CDR1 SQVTM and CDR2 ANQGSEA. The CDR3 runs to 14 residues. CDR3 sequence: CSVEERAVTGELFF. CDR3 coding DNA: TGCAGCGTTGAAGAGAGGGCCGTCACCGGGGAGCTGTTTTTT.

A note on this clonotype: A read error is likely, as this CDR3 ends without the conserved phenylalanine or tryptophan. The rearrangement links TRBV11-1 to TRBJ2-7, with TRBD1 as a possible D gene (7 bases). The V and J ends lost 6 bases and 0 bases respectively, with 12 bases between them. CDR3 length equals 14 residues. Germline assignment: CDR1 SGHAT and CDR2 FQDESV (reference sequence). The CDR3 sequence: CASRGGQSSYEQYL. CDR3 nucleotides: TGTGCCAGCAGGGGGGGACAGAGCTCCTACGAGCAGTACCTC.

With regard to this clonotype: One end of the junction varies from germline; a read error may be responsible. The chain joins TRBV11-3 to TRBJ2-3; D gene unclear. Germline lookup yields CDR1 SGHNT and CDR2 YENEEA. The CDR3 extends over 13 amino acids. The CDR3 sequence is CVSRLILADTQYF. The CDR3 DNA reads as TGTGTCAGCAGATTAATCCTCGCAGATACACAGTATTTT.

In regard to this clonotype: The junction departs from germline at one end; a sequencing error may be responsible. V is TRBV4-2 and J is TRBJ2-3, with TRBD2 matching over 14 bases. In germline, CDR1 is LGHNA, CDR2 YNFKEQ. CDR3 size: 19 residues. CDR3 nucleotides: TGTACCAGCAGCCAAGATTACGGGACTAGCGGGAGTATTCCAAATACGCAGTATTTT. This gives the protein CTSSQDYGTSGSIPNTQYF.

Note on this clonotype: A much larger clone differs from this one at a single base, so this may be a read error. The chain couples TRBV7-9 to TRBJ1-4; a weak D match, TRBD1 (5 bases). Germline assignment: CDR1 SEHNR and CDR2 FQNEAQ (reference sequence). This CDR3 has 15 residues. Between the trimmed V and J ends, which lost 5 bases and 5 bases, there was a span of 15 bases. CDR3 bases: TGTGCCAGCAGCATACCCGGGACGGAGAATGAAAAACTGTTTTTT. Amino acid sequence: CASSIPGTENEKLFF.

This clonotype was detected only a few times. This could be a read error, since a much larger clone is one nucleotide away. The chain has TRBV6-5 and TRBJ2-3; 7 nucleotides line up with TRBD1. Germline V CDR1 and CDR2: MNHEY, SVGAGI. CDR3 length: 15 residues. The CDR3 DNA reads as TGTGCCAGCAGTTACTCGAACACGGGGACAGATACGAAGTATTTT. Protein product: CASSYSNTGTDTKYF.

To note about this clonotype: Relative to the germline gene, one junction end is altered; a read error may explain this. The gene calls are TRBV6-1 and TRBJ2-7, with D perhaps TRBD2 (5 bases). The CDR3 runs 11 residues. CDR1 and CDR2 from the germline V gene are MNHNS and SASEGT. This CDR3 reads CASMGAYELYF. CDR3 coding DNA: TGTGCCAGCATGGGAGCCTACGAGCTGTACTTC.

With respect to this clonotype: The junction departs from the called germline gene at one end, perhaps through a read error. V is TRBV6-5 and J is TRBJ2-1; 7 bases align to TRBD2. CDR3 length: 14 residues. The germline V gene encodes CDR1 MNHEY and CDR2 SVGAGI. CDR3 amino acids: CASSGDGNYDEQFF. CDR3 nucleotide sequence: TGCGCCAGCAGCGGGGACGGAAACTACGATGAGCAGTTCTTC.

In regard to this clonotype: This may be a read error, as it is one base from a much larger clone. V usage is TRBV28 and J usage is TRBJ2-1; weak D call: TRBD2 (5 bases). This CDR3 is built from 14 residues. Germline V gene lookup returns CDR1 MDHEN and CDR2 SYDVKM. The CDR3 reads CASSLGGSYNVQFF. CDR3 nucleotides: TGTGCCAGCAGTTTGGGCGGGTCTTACAATGTGCAGTTCTTC.

Concerning this clonotype itself: The CDR3 end shows no conserved phenylalanine or tryptophan, and so a read error is likely. The limits of the CDR3 on the DNA are not certain, so only TCRdb's listed CDR3 is given. The rearrangement links TRBV11-2 to TRBJ2-3; the table's D call TRBD1 went unverified against the DNA. The CDR3 is 18 residues long, counting both termini. CDR1 is SGHAT, CDR2 FQNNGV, per germline. This chain's CDR3 is CASSRTVGGLGSADTQYS.

For this clonotype: A much bigger clone sits one base away, suggesting this may be a read error. This chain uses TRBV6-5 with TRBJ2-2, with 9 bases fitting TRBD1. The CDR3 consists of 15 residues. Losses at the gene ends were 6 bases for V and 6 bases for J; bases not matched to a gene: 8. Germline loops: CDR1 MNHEY, CDR2 SVGAGI. The CDR3 loop reads CASSKQGAGSGELFF. The CDR3 bases are TGTGCCAGCAGCAAACAGGGGGCGGGCTCCGGGGAGCTGTTTTTT.

On this clonotype: Given a much more abundant clone one base away, this may be a read error. The chain recombines TRBV20-1 with TRBJ2-7; possibly TRBD2 for D (6 bases). The CDR3 consists of 12 residues. Germline V lookup: CDR1 DFQATT, CDR2 SNEGSKA (reference sequence). The CDR3 DNA reads as TGCAGTGCTAGGGGGGACTCCTACGTGCAGTACTTC. It yields the protein CSARGDSYVQYF.

About this clonotype: The germline gene is not matched at one end of the junction; a read error may be the cause. The rearrangement joins TRBV11-2 to TRBJ2-6; TRBD1 matches at 10 bases. Germline V gene data show CDR1 as SGHAT and CDR2 as FQNNGV. The CDR3 runs 18 residues. The DNA for the CDR3 is TGTGCCAGCAGTGCAAGGACAGGGGGTTCCTCTGGGGCCAACGTCCCGACTTTC. This sequence encodes CASSARTGGSSGANVPTF.

The sample holds one count of this clonotype. Germline and junction disagree at one end, which may indicate a read error. The rearrangement links TRBV11-2 to TRBJ2-6; D assignment may be TRBD1 or TRBD2 (5 bases each). Germline CDR1 SGHAT, CDR2 FQNNGV. CDR3 size: 15 residues. The CDR3 coding sequence is TGTGCCAGCAGCGGAGAGGGCTCCGGGGCCAATGTCCTGATTTTC. Residues: CASSGEGSGANVLIF.

A remark on this clonotype: A read error may account for a junction end that differs from germline. The chain employs TRBV6-1 and TRBJ2-3; D remains ambiguous. This CDR3 is 13 amino acids long. Germline V CDR1 and CDR2: MNHNS, SASEGT. CDR3 sequence reads: CAISRLIPYTQCF. The DNA for the CDR3 is TGTGCCATCAGTCGACTCATCCCATATACGCAGTGTTTT.

In its sample, this clonotype was seen many times. The chain combines TRBV14 with TRBJ2-5; D call uncertain. CDR3 length: 15 residues. The V gene's germline CDR1 is SGHDN and CDR2 FVKESK. Between the trimmed V and J ends, which lost 4 bases and 2 bases, there was a span of 14 bases. The chain's CDR3 is CASSLTRYPQETQYF. The CDR3 nucleotides read TGTGCCAGCAGCCTTACCAGGTATCCTCAAGAGACCCAGTACTTC. The entire variable domain, with the rest obtained from reference TRBV14 and TRBJ2-5, is as follows: EAGVTQFPSHSVIEKGQTVTLRCDPISGHDNLYWYRRVMGKEIKFLLHFVKESKQDESGMPNNRFLAERTGGTYSTLKVQPAELEDSGVYFCASSLTRYPQETQYFGPGTRLLVL.

With regard to this clonotype: A read error is likely, as this CDR3 ends without the conserved phenylalanine or tryptophan. The chain has TRBV6-2 or TRBV6-3 and TRBJ2-7, with D possibly being TRBD1 or TRBD2 (5 bases each). Germline V gene sequence: CDR1 MNHEY, CDR2 SVGEGT. The CDR3 totals 16 residues. CDR3 residues: CASGYSSGFMSGEQYC. The CDR3 coding sequence is TGTGCCAGCGGTTACTCGTCAGGGTTTATGAGCGGCGAGCAGTACTGC.

The genes are TRBV2 and TRBJ2-7; D unresolved. In germline, CDR1 is SNHLY, CDR2 FYNNEI. The V end lost 7 bases, the J end lost 0 bases, and 13 bases lay between the germline ends. This CDR3 has 14 residues. CDR3 in DNA: TGTGCCAGCATCGGAATTTCAGCCTCCTACGAGCAGTACTTC. Residues: CASIGISASYEQYF. Supplemented by reference TRBV2 and TRBJ2-7, the full variable domain reads EPEVTQTPSHQVTQMGQEVILRCVPISNHLYFYWYRQILGQKVEFLVSFYNNEISEKSEIFDDQFSVERPDGSNFTLKIRSTKLEDSAMYFCASIGISASYEQYFGPGTRLTVT.

In regard to this clonotype: This clone may be a read error of a much larger clone one base away. This rearrangement joins TRBV5-1 to TRBJ2-7; D is undetermined. The CDR3 has 14 amino acids. Deletions cut 0 bases from V and 0 bases from J, with 7 bases between. CDR1 and CDR2 from the germline V gene are SGHRS and YFSETQ. CDR3 residues: CASSLDVGSYEQYF. CDR3 bases: TGCGCCAGCAGCTTGGACGTCGGCTCCTACGAGCAGTACTTC.

As to this clonotype: No conserved phenylalanine or tryptophan is present at the end of the CDR3, so a read error is the likely explanation. V and J are TRBV6-1 and TRBJ2-1, with a weak D call TRBD2 (6 bases). Germline V gene lookup returns CDR1 MNHNS and CDR2 SASEGT. This CDR3 spans 14 amino acids. The CDR3 DNA follows: TGTGCCAGCAGTCTCGGGACTTCACACAATGTGCAGTTCCTC. Its translation: CASSLGTSHNVQFL.